One and the same sample provided the 7 T cell receptor beta chains below, sequenced in a study of response to subunit inactivated influenza vaccine (dated by TCRdb to 2016 to 2019). The receptor library was made with RT-PCR. Sequencing was carried out with an Illumina HiSeq 2500. TCRdb handled the public reads itself, with Q25 trimming in fastp and clone calling in MiXCR, and kept productive beta chains. Duplicate CDR3 protein sequences are folded into a single record with the most common DNA and genes. For this sample there are roughly 500,000 distinct CDR3 sequences; about 25% appear just once. The biggest ten clones account for around 2% of the sample. The sample consisted of CD4+ T cells sorted from PBMCs, taken 4 to 6 days after vaccination. The receptor set was obtained from a man in his forties or fifties who received an inactivated influenza vaccine. Donor details come from another sample of the same person, matched by shared clones.

This clonotype has a handful of counts. The chain has TRBV6-5 and TRBJ1-1, with a tentative D call TRBD1 (6 bases). The ends were cut back, 7 bases at V and 10 bases at J, with 16 bases in the middle. The germline V gene has CDR1 MNHEY and CDR2 SVGAGI. The CDR3 is 12 amino acids. In DNA, the CDR3 is TGTGCCAGCACCACCCGTTGGGGGGCAGCTTTCTTT. It is translated as CASTTRWGAAFF.

This clonotype appeared a few times. The CDR3 DNA reads as TGTGCCAGCAGCTTAGCCCCAGGGACCAGCACAGATACGCAGTATTTT. As protein: CASSLAPGTSTDTQYF. This chain uses TRBV7-2 with TRBJ2-3, with D possibly being TRBD1 or TRBD2 (5 bases each). The germline V gene has CDR1 SGHTA and CDR2 FQGNSA. Deletions cut 0 bases from V and 0 bases from J, with 10 bases between. The CDR3 extends over 16 amino acids.

This clonotype was observed a handful of times. The chain employs TRBV6-2 or TRBV6-3 and TRBJ1-1, with 8 bases that match TRBD1. V shed 6 bases and J 5 bases; nucleotides not matched to a gene: 8. Germline CDR1 reads MNHEY; CDR2 reads SVGEGT. The CDR3 consists of 14 residues. This chain's CDR3 is CASRYDRGRTEAFF. CDR3 sequence (DNA): TGTGCCAGCAGATACGACAGGGGTAGGACTGAAGCTTTCTTT.

CDR3 sequence reads: CSARDWTSGDTGELFF. The CDR3 nucleotides are TGCAGTGCTAGAGATTGGACTAGCGGAGACACCGGGGAGCTGTTTTTT. The rearrangement uses TRBV20-1 and TRBJ2-2, with 10 bases aligning to TRBD2. CDR3 size: 16 residues. The V segment lost 0 bases and the J segment 3 bases; nucleotides outside the gene matches: 4. CDR1 is DFQATT and CDR2 is SNEGSKA in the germline V gene (reference sequence).

This clonotype was counted only a few times. The chain joins TRBV20-1 to TRBJ2-3; 8 positions match TRBD1. Trimming cost V 6 bases and J 4 bases; bases outside gene matches: 9. The CDR3 has 14 residues. Germline V gene sequence: CDR1 DFQATT, CDR2 SNEGSKA (reference sequence). This chain's CDR3 is CSAPDRAGADTQYF. DNA of the CDR3: TGCAGTGCACCGGACAGGGCTGGCGCAGATACGCAGTATTTT.

This clonotype has a handful of counts. V is TRBV10-3 and J is TRBJ2-7, with a tentative D call TRBD2 (6 bases). Germline loops: CDR1 ENHRY, CDR2 SYGVKD. The germline V and J ends were trimmed by 0 bases and 0 bases, with 9 bases remaining between them. CDR3 length: 15 residues. The CDR3 DNA follows: TGTGCCATCAGTGAGTCTGCTAGCGTCTCCTACGAGCAGTACTTC. Amino acid sequence: CAISESASVSYEQYF.

This chain joins TRBV5-3 and TRBJ2-2; D perhaps matches TRBD2 (6 bases). Being an ORF, TRBV5-3 has a function that is uncertain. Trimming left V 9 bases short and J 9 bases short, with 21 bases between. The CDR3 extends over 14 amino acids. CDR3 in amino acids: CAMGLGLLCWELFF. The CDR3, as DNA: TGTGCCATGGGCTTGGGACTCCTCTGCTGGGAGCTGTTTTTT.